This T cell receptor beta chain was retrieved from a study of beta chain features in type 1 diabetes. Findings and caveats of the study: High TCR expression in some cells could lead to their over-representation in cDNA sequencing. Patients with type 1 diabetes carried fewer insertions and had more deletions at their VDJ junctions.

The count of this clone is one. What it recognizes is unknown. Other DNA sequences within the sample encode an identical CDR3. What was sequenced were expressed TCRB transcripts, since all of the isolated RNA had been reverse transcribed. Samples drawn from stem cell-like memory T cells averaged around 1 million reads. Repertoires were generated with immunoSEQ multiplex PCR, while TCRdb's copy carries only in-frame clones and drops some. The sample yields about 110,000 clones, less than 40% seen once. The clonotype comes from a woman aged 18-30 years in good health. Sequencing was done on a sample of stem cell memory CD4+ T cells from blood.

In DNA, the CDR3 is TGTGCCAGCAGCGTGGCATCCGGCCCGGGGGAGCAGTACTTC. Its translation is CASSVASGPGEQYF. This rearrangement joins TRBV9 to TRBJ2-7; a possible D gene is TRBD2 (5 bases). The germline V and J ends were trimmed by 2 bases and 7 bases, with 16 bases remaining between them. The length of the CDR3 is 14 residues. Per germline, CDR1 SGDLS and CDR2 YYNGEE.